This TCR beta chain is drawn from a study of cytomegalovirus exposure and HLA in healthy donors. Turning to this clone: The antigen remains undetermined.

13 Jbeta primers and 60 Vbeta primers were used for the PCR. Produced via immunoSEQ multiplex PCR; TCRdb's table is partial and in-frame only. The sample holds about 100,000 clones; around 80% are singletons and the top ten take around 5.2%. Points from the study as a whole: In a later analysis, V- and J-gene trimming of beta chains associated with a DCLRE1C missense variant, replicated independently.

Looked up from germline, CDR1 is GTSNPN and CDR2 is SVGIG (reference sequence). The CDR3 consists of 16 residues. V lost 0 bases, J lost 0 bases, and 9 bases lay in between. The sequence was collected from a man aged 35 to 55 in good health and CMV-seropositive. This chain links TRBV30 with TRBJ1-6, with D perhaps matching TRBD1 (6 bases). What was sequenced was PBMCs. The CDR3 DNA sequence: TGTGCCTGGAGTGTAGGGGGAAGCTCCTATAATTCACCCCTCCACTTT. This translates into CAWSVGGSSYNSPLHF.